The source of this T cell receptor beta chain is a study of blood T cell repertoires in COVID-19. Study details: Material from acute and convalescent COVID-19 was sourced from the United States, Italy and Spain.

Those enrolled, adults aged about 18 to 89 years, came from about 24 US areas. Categorization into cohorts depended on clinical history that participants reported. Cohort 3 recovered donors had two negative PCRs, clearance, or symptom resolution. Sequencing used immunoSEQ multiplex PCR; TCRdb keeps in-frame clones, though not all of them. The table records around 450,000 clones, roughly 87% of them present only once. This CDR3 is 15 amino acids long. CDR1 and CDR2 from the germline V gene are SNHLY and FYNNEI. Trimming removed 4 bases from V and 0 bases from J, with 10 bases in between. The rearrangement joins TRBV2 to TRBJ1-3, with D unclear. This receptor was taken from a woman aged 18-29 years who had recovered from COVID-19. The sample taken for sequencing was PBMCs or T cells enriched from blood (not recorded which). The CDR3 sequence is CASSGGLRSGNTIYF. The CDR3 DNA reads TGTGCCAGCAGTGGAGGACTGCGCTCTGGAAACACCATATATTTT.